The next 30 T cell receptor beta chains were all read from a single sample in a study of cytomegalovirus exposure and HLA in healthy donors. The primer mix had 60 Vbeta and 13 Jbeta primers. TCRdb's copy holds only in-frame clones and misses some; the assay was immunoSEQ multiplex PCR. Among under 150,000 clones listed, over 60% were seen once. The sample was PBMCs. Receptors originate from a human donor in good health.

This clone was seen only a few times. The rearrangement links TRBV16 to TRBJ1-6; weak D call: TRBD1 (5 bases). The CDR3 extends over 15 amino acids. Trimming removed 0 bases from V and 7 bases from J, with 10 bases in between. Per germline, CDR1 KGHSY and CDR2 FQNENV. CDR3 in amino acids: CASSQSAGFNSPLHF. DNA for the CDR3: TGTGCCAGCAGCCAATCGGCAGGGTTCAATTCACCCCTCCACTTT.

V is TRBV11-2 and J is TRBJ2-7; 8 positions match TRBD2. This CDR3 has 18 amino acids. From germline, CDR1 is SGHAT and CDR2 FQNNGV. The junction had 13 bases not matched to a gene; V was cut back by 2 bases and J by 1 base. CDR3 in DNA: TGTGCCAGCAGCTTATCCATTACGGGGGGGCAGGGATCCTACGAGCAGTACTTC. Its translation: CASSLSITGGQGSYEQYF.

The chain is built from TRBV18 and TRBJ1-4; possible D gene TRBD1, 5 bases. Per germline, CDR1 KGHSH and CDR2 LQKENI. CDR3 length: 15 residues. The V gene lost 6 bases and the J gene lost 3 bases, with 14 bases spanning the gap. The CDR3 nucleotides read TGTGCCAGCTCTCCGACGGGGGTTGCTAATGAAAAACTGTTTTTT. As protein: CASSPTGVANEKLFF.

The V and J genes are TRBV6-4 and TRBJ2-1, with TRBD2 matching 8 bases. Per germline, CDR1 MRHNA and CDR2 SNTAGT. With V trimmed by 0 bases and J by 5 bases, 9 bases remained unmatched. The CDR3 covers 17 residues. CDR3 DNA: TGTGCCAGCAGTGACTCGATAGCGGGGCCCTGGGACAATGAGCAGTTCTTC. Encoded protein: CASSDSIAGPWDNEQFF.

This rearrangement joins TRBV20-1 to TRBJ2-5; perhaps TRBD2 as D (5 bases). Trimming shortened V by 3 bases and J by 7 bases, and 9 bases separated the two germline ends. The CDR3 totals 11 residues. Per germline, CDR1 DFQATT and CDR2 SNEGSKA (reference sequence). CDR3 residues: CSASKSGTQYF. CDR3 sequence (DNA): TGCAGTGCTAGTAAGAGCGGGACCCAGTACTTC.

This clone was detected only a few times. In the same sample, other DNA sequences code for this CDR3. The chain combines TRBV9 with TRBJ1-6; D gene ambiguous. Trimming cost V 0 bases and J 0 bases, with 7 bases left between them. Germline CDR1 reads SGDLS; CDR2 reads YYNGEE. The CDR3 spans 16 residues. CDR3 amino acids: CASSVGESSYNSPLHF. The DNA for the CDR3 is TGTGCCAGCAGCGTAGGGGAGAGCTCCTATAATTCACCCCTCCACTTT.

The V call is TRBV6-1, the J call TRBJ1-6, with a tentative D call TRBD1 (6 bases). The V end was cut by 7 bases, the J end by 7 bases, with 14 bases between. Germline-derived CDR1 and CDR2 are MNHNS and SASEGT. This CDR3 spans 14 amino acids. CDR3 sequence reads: CASTTTGYNSPLHF. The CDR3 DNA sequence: TGTGCCAGCACTACTACAGGGTACAATTCACCCCTCCACTTT.

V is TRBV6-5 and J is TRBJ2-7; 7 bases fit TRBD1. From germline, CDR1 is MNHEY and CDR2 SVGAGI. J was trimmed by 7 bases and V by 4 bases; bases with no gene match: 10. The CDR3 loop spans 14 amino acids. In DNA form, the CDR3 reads TGTGCCAGCAGTTCCGGGACAGATAATTTAGAGCAGTACTTC. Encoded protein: CASSSGTDNLEQYF.

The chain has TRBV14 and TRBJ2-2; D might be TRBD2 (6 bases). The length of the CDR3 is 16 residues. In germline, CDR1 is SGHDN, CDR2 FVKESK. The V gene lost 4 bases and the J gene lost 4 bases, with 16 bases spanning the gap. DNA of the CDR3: TGTGCCAGCAGCCTAAAGGGACTCGGGGGCACCGGGGAGCTGTTTTTT. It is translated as CASSLKGLGGTGELFF.

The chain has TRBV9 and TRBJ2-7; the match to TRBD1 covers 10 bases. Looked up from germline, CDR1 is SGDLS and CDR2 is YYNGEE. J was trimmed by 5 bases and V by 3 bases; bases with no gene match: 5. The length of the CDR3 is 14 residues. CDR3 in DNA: TGTGCCAGCAGCGCGGGACAGGGGTTCGACGAGCAGTACTTC. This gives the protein CASSAGQGFDEQYF.

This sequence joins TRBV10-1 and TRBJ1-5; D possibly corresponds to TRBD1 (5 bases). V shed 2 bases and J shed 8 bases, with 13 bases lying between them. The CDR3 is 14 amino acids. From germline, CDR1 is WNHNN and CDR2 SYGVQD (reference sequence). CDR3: CASSEIQGMKPQHF. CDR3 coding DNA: TGCGCCAGCAGTGAGATTCAGGGAATGAAGCCCCAGCATTTT.

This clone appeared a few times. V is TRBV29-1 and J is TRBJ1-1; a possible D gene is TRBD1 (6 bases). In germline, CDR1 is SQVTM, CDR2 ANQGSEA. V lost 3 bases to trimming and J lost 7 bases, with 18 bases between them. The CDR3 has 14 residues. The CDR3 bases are TGCAGCGTTGACGAAAGGGGGGGGGCCGGTGAAGCTTTCTTT. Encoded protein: CSVDERGGAGEAFF.

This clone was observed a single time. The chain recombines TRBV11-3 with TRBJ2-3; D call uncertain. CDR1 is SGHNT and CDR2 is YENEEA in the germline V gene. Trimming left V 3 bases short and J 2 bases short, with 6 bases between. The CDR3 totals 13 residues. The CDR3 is CASSFRNTDTQYF. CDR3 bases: TGTGCCAGCAGCTTCAGGAACACAGATACGCAGTATTTT. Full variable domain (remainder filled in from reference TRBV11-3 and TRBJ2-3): EAGVVQSPRYKIIEKKQPVAFWCNPISGHNTLYWYLQNLGQGPELLIRYENEEAVDDSQLPKDRFSAERLKGVDSTLKIQPAELGDSAVYLCASSFRNTDTQYFGPGTRLTVL.

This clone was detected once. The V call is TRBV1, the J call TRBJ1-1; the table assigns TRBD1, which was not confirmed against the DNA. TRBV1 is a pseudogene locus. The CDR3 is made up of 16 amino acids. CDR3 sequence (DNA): TGCACCAGCAGCCAAGAGGGACAGGGGGCTGACACTGAAGCTTTCTTT. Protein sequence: CTSSQEGQGADTEAFF.

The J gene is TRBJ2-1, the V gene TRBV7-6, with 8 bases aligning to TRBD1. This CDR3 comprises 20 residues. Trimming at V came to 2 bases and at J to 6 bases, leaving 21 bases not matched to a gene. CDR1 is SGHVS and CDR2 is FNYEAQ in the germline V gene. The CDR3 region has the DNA TGTGCCAGCAGCTTAATATCAGGGGGCGCCGACATGAGCTACTTCAATGAGCAGTTCTTC. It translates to CASSLISGGADMSYFNEQFF.

The CDR3 here is CAISVRGPGKLFF. The CDR3 DNA follows: TGTGCCATCAGTGTGCGGGGGCCAGGAAAACTGTTTTTT. This chain joins TRBV10-3 and TRBJ1-4; tentatively, D is TRBD1 (6 bases). Germline values: CDR1 ENHRY, CDR2 SYGVKD. Trimming cost V 4 bases and J 10 bases, with 13 bases left between them. This CDR3 is 13 amino acids long.

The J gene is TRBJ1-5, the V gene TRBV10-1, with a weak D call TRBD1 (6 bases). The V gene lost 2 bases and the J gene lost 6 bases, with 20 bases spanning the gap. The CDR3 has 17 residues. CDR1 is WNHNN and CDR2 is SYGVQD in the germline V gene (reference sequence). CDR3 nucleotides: TGCGCCAGCAGTGAGGGGACAAAGTTGGTCGGTAGTCAGCCCCAGCATTTT. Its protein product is CASSEGTKLVGSQPQHF.

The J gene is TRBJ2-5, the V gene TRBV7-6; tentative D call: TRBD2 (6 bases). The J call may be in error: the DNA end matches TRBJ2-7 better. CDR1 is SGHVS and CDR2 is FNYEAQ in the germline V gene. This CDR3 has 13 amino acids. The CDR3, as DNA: TGTGCCAGCAGCCGGGGGATCTGGTACGAGCAGTACTTC. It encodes CASSRGIWYEQYF.

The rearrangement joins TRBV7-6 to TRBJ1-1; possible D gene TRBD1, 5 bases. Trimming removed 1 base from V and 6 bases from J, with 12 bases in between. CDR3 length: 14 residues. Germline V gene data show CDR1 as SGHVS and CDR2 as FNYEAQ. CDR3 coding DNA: TGTGCCAGCAGCTTAGGTTTGGGGGGACCTGAAGCTTTCTTT. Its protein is CASSLGLGGPEAFF.

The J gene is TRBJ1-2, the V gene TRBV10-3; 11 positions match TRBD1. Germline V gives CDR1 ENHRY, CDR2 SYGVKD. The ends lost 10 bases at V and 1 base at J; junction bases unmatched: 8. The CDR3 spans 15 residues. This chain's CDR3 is CATQDRGHDNYGYTF. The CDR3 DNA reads TGTGCCACCCAGGACAGGGGGCATGATAACTATGGCTACACCTTC.

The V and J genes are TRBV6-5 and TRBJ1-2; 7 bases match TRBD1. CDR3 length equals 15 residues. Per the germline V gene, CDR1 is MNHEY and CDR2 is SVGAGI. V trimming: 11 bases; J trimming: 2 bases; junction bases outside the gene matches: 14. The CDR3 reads CASSSVRGPNYGYTF. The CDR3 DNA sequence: TGTGCCTCAAGCAGCGTGAGGGGGCCGAACTATGGCTACACCTTC.

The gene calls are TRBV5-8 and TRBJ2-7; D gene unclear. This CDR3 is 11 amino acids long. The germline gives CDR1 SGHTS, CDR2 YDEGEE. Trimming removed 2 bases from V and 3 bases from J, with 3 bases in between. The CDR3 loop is CASSFYYEQYF. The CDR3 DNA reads TGTGCCAGCAGCTTTTACTACGAGCAGTACTTC.

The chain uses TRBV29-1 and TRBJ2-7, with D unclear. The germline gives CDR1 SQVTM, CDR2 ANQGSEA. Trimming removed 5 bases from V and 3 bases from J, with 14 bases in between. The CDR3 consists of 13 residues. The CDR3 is CSVRFPNHYEQYF. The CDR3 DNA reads TGCAGCGTTCGGTTTCCTAATCACTACGAGCAGTACTTC.

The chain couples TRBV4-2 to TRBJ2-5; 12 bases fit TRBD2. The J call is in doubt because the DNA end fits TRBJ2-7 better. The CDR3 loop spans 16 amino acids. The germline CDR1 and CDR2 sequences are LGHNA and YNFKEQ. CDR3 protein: CASSREGTSGLYEQYF. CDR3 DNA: TGTGCCAGCAGCCGAGAGGGGACTAGCGGGTTGTACGAGCAGTACTTC.

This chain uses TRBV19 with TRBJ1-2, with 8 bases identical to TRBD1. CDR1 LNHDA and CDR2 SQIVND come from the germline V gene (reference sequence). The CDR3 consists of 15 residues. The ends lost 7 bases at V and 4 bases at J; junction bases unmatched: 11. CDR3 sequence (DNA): TGTGCCAGTACCCATCCCAGGGGGCCTTCCTATGGCTACACCTTC. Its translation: CASTHPRGPSYGYTF.

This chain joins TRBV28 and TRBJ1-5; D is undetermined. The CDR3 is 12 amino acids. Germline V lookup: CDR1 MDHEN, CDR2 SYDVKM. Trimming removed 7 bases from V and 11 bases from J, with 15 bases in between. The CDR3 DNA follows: TGTGCCAGCACCTCTGGGCGCCTGGCCCAGCATTTT. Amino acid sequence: CASTSGRLAQHF.

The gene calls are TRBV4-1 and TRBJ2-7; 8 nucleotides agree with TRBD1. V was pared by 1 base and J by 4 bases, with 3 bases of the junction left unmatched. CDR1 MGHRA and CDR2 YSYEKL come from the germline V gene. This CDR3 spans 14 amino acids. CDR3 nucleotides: TGCGCCAGCAGCCAAGGGACAGGGAATTACGAGCAGTACTTC. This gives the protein CASSQGTGNYEQYF.

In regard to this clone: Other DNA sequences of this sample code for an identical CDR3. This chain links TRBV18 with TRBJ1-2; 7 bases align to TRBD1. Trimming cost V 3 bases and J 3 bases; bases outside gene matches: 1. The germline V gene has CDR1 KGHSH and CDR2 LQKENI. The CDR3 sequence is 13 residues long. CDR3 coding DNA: TGTGCCAGCTCACCTGACAGGGACTATGGCTACACCTTC. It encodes CASSPDRDYGYTF.

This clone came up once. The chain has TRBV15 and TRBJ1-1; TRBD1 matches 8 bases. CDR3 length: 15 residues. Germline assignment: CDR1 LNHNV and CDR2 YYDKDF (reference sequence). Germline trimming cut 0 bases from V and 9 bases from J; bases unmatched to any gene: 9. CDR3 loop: CATSRETGQGPKAFF. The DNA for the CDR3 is TGTGCCACCAGCAGAGAGACAGGACAGGGTCCTAAAGCTTTCTTT.

The CDR3 sequence: CASCKLTGGVADTQYF. CDR3 sequence (DNA): TGTGCCAGCTGCAAATTAACAGGGGGCGTGGCAGATACGCAGTATTTT. The chain combines TRBV28 with TRBJ2-3; 9 bases agree with TRBD1. The V segment lost 8 bases and the J segment 4 bases; nucleotides outside the gene matches: 13. The CDR3 sequence is 16 residues long. Germline V gene lookup returns CDR1 MDHEN and CDR2 SYDVKM. The complete variable domain, with remaining parts taken from reference TRBV28 and TRBJ2-3, reads DVKVTQSSRYLVKRTGEKVFLECVQDMDHENMFWYRQDPGLGLRLIYFSYDVKMKEKGDIPEGYSVSREKKERFSLILESASTNQTSMYLCASCKLTGGVADTQYFGPGTRLTVL.